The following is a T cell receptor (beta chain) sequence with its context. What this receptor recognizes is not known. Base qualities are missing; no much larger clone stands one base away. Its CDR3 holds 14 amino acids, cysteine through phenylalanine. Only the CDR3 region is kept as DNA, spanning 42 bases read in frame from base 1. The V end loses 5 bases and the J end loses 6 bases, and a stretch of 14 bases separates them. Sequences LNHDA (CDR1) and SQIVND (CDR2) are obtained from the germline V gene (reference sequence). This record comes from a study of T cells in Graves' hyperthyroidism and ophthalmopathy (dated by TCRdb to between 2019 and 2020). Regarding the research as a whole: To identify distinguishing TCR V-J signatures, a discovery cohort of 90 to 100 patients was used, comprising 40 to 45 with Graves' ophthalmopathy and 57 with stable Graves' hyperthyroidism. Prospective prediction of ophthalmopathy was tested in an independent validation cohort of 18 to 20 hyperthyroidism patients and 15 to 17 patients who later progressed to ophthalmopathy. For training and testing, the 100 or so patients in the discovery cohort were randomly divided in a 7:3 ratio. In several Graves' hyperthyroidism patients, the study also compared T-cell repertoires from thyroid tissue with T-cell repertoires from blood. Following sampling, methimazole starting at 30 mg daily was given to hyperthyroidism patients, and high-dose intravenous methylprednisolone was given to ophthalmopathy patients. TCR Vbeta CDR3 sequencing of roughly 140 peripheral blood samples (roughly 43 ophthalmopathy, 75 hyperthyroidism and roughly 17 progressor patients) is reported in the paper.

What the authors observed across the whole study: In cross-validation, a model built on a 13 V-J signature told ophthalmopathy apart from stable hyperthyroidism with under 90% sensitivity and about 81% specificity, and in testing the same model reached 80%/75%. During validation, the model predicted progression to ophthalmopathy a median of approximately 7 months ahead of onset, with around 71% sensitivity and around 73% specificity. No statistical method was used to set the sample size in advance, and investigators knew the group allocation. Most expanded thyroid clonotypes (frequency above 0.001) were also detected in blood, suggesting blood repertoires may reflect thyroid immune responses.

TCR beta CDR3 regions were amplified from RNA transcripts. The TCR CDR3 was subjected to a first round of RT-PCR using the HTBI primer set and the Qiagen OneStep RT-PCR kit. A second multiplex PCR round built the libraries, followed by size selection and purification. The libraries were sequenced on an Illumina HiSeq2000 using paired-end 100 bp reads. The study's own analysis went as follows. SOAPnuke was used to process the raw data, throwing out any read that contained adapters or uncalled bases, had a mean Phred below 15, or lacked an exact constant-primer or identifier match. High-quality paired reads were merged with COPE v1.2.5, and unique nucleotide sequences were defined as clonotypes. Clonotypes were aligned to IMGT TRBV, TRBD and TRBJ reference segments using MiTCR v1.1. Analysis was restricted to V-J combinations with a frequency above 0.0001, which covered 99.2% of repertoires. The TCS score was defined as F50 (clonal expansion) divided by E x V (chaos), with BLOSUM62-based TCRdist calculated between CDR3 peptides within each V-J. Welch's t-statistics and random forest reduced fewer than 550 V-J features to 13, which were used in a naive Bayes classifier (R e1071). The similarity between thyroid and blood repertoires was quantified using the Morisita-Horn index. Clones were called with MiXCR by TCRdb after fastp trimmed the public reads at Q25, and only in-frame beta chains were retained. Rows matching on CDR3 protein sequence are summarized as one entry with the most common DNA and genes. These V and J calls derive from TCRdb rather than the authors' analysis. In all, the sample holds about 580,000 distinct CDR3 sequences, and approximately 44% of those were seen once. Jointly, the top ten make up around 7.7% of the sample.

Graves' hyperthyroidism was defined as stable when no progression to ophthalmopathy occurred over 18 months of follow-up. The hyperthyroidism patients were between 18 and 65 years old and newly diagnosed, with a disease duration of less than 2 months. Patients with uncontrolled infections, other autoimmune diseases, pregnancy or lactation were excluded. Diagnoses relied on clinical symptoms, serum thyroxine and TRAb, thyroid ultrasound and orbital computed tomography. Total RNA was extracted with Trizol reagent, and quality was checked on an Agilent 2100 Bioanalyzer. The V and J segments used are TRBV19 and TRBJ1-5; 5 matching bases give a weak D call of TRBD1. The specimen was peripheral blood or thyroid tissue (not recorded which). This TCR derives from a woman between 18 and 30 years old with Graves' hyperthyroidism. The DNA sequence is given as TGTGCCAGTAGTCCGGGCAGAGGGGCTCAGCCCCAGCATTTT. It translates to CASSPGRGAQPQHF.